This paragraph covers one TCR beta chain sequence. Its antigen is currently unknown. This sample was taken from a study of cytomegalovirus exposure and HLA in healthy donors. Study-level information: Early released data comprised tens of millions of unique TCRs from HLA-typed donors.

Study findings and constraints: The study labeled roughly 160 TCR beta chains cytomegalovirus-associated. Within the data, a cluster of highly shared sequence variants was likely a sequencing artifact.

Trimming took off 7 bases at V and 3 bases at J, with 9 bases between the two ends. The germline gives CDR1 SNHLY, CDR2 FYNNEI. The CDR3 length is 13 residues. Primers: 60 Vbeta forward and 13 Jbeta reverse. Assay used: immunoSEQ multiplex PCR; TCRdb lists only in-frame clones, some missing. The sample has some 110,000 clones; less than 80% are singletons. Healthy bone marrow donors made up the donors. The sequencing input was PBMCs. The J gene is TRBJ1-4, the V gene TRBV2; D is possibly TRBD1 (6 bases). This TCR was recovered from a woman aged 50 to 60 in good health and CMV-seropositive. The CDR3 DNA follows: TGTGCCAGCATGGACAGCCCTAATGAAAAACTGTTTTTT. This sequence encodes CASMDSPNEKLFF. The whole variable domain, remainder taken from reference TRBV2 and TRBJ1-4, is EPEVTQTPSHQVTQMGQEVILRCVPISNHLYFYWYRQILGQKVEFLVSFYNNEISEKSEIFDDQFSVERPDGSNFTLKIRSTKLEDSAMYFCASMDSPNEKLFFGSGTQLSVL.